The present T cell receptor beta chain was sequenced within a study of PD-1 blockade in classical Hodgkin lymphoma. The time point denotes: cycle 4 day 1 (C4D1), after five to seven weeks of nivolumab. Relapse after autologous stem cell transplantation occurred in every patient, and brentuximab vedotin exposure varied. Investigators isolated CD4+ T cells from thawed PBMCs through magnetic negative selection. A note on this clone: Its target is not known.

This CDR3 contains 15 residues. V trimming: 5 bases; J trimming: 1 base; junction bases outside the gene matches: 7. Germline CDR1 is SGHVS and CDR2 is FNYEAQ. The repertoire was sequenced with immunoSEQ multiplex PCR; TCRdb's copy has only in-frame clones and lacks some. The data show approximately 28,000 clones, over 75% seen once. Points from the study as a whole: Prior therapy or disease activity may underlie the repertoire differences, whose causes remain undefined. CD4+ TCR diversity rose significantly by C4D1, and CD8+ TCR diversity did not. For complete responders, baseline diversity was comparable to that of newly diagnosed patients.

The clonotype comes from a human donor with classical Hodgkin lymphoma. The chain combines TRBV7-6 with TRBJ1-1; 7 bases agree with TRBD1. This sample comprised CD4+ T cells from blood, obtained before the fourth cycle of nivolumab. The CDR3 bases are TGTGCCAGCAGCGCGACCGGGACAGCGAACACTGAAGCTTTCTTT. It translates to CASSATGTANTEAFF.